This entry describes one T cell receptor beta chain. Its antigen is not identified. Germline V gene lookup returns CDR1 KGHDR and CDR2 SFDVKD. The CDR3 sequence is 16 residues long. The ends were cut back, 0 bases at V and 7 bases at J, with 12 bases in the middle. The data belong to a study of T cell repertoires in cytomegalovirus infection. Study outcomes and limitations: HLA-C-restricted CMV clonotypes gave the most frequent clonotype in two of eight donors.

In TCRdb, the reads were re-called with MiXCR into one record per CDR3 protein. Of about a million distinct CDR3 sequences listed, less than 35% are singletons. This clonotype originated in a human donor in good health (CMV status not recorded). Some clones in this sample may be carry-over from other donors' samples. The sequences come from cultured CD8+ T cells from PBMCs, collected from culture after CMV antigen stimulation. The rearrangement uses TRBV24-1 and TRBJ1-6; unclear D gene. The CDR3 DNA reads as TGTGCCACCAGTGATTTGAACAAATATGGGAATTCACCCCTCCACTTT. Translated: CATSDLNKYGNSPLHF.